The present T cell receptor beta chain was sequenced within a study of blood T cell repertoires in COVID-19. Sequencing used immunoSEQ multiplex PCR; TCRdb keeps in-frame clones, though not all of them. The table records about 130,000 clones, 65% to 90% of them present only once. CDR3 length: 23 amino acids. Germline V gives CDR1 SGDLS, CDR2 YYNGEE. With V trimmed by 4 bases and J by 0 bases, 21 bases remained unmatched. The clonotype comes from a man older than 75 with active or convalescent COVID-19. The sequencing sample was made of peripheral blood. V is TRBV9 and J is TRBJ2-3; TRBD2 aligns across 15 bases. DNA of the CDR3: TGTGCCAGCAGCACCCCAGGGGGGACTAGCGGGAGGAGATTATTAGCTAGCACAGATACGCAGTATTTT. Protein product: CASSTPGGTSGRRLLASTDTQYF. Drawing the rest from reference TRBV9 and TRBJ2-3, the complete variable domain is DSGVTQTPKHLITATGQRVTLRCSPRSGDLSVYWYQQSLDQGLQFLIQYYNGEERAKGNILERFSAQQFPDLHSELNLSSLELGDSALYFCASSTPGGTSGRRLLASTDTQYFGPGTRLTVL.